The clone carrying this TCR beta chain showed up just a few times. This entry is derived from a study of T-cell memory formation after mild COVID-19. Germline CDR1 SGHRS, CDR2 YFSETQ. This CDR3 region has 16 residues. The V end was cut by 0 bases, the J end by 7 bases, with 17 bases between. TCRdb re-derived calls from the 5' RACE reads in MiXCR, one entry per CDR3 protein. This sample has 200,000 to 250,000 distinct CDR3 sequences, with 15% to 19% found just once. The specimen sequenced was PBMCs or a T cell subset sorted from them (not recorded which). The TCR sequence derives from an adult woman who had mild COVID-19 (a few samples of this study predate the infection). Cell type and time point are not known. The chain recombines TRBV5-1 with TRBJ2-1; TRBD2 might be the D (5 bases). CDR3 amino acids: CASSLDGPERTNEQFF. CDR3 in DNA: TGCGCCAGCAGCTTGGATGGTCCCGAGCGGACTAATGAGCAGTTCTTC. The whole variable domain, remainder taken from reference TRBV5-1 and TRBJ2-1, is KAGVTQTPRYLIKTRGQQVTLSCSPISGHRSVSWYQQTPGQGLQFLFEYFSETQRNKGNFPGRFSGRQFSNSRSEMNVSTLELGDSALYLCASSLDGPERTNEQFFGPGTRLTVL.